This T cell receptor beta chain was retrieved from a study of T cell repertoires in cytomegalovirus infection (dated by TCRdb to about 2019). Study-level background: Peptide stimulations targeted recently identified HLA-C-restricted CMV epitopes, whose presentation resists viral immunomodulation, together with well-studied HLA-B-restricted epitopes. Donor HLA type was relevant to the analysis, because carriage of CMV infection together with the matching HLA type was indicated by public TCR beta signatures.

The sequencing machine was an Illumina HiSeq 1500. Using fastp at Q25 and MiXCR, TCRdb reprocessed the public reads and kept productive beta chains. A single entry per CDR3 protein holds the most common genes and DNA from its merged rows. The sample contains about 130,000 distinct CDR3 sequences, roughly 32% of them found a single time. The ten biggest clones cover roughly 58% of the sample. The CDR3 sequence holds 16 residues, the cysteine and phenylalanine included. The only DNA kept is the CDR3, 48 bases in frame from the first base. CDR1 and CDR2, looked up from the germline V gene, are SGHVS and FNYEAQ. V loses 5 bases of germline sequence and J loses 5 bases, and the interval between the two ends is 19 bases. This specimen's treatment or condition label, per the study, means: in vitro stimulation with specific CMV peptide epitopes to enrich CMV-specific T cells. As for this clonotype: The target of this receptor is not known. Base qualities are missing; no much larger clone stands one base away.

What the authors observed across the whole study: The ex vivo response was dominated by HLA-C-restricted CMV-specific TCR beta clonotypes, and the single most frequent clonotype in two of eight donors was supplied by these HLA-C-restricted clonotypes. In both this cohort and an independent cohort of over 350 donors, the cumulative frequency of public TCR beta family members distinguished carriers of CMV infection plus the relevant HLA type.

The clonotype originates from a human donor in good health (CMV status not recorded). Some clones in this sample may be carry-over from other donors' samples. The rearrangement combines TRBV7-6 with TRBJ1-3, with TRBD1 perhaps the D gene, on 6 matching bases. Sequenced material: CD8+ T cells from cultured PBMCs, taken from culture after CMV antigen stimulation. The sequenced DNA is TGTGCCAGCAGCCCTAGGAGTTGGGGGGCTCGAAACACCATATATTTT. Translated, it gives CASSPRSWGARNTIYF. Beyond the CDR3, the reference TRBV7-6 and TRBJ1-3 genes provide the residues; the full variable domain reads: GAGVSQSPRYKVTKRGQDVALRCDPISGHVSLYWYRQALGQGPEFLTYFNYEAQQDKSGLPNDRFSAERPEGSISTLTIQRTEQRDSAMYRCASSPRSWGARNTIYFGEGSWLTVV.